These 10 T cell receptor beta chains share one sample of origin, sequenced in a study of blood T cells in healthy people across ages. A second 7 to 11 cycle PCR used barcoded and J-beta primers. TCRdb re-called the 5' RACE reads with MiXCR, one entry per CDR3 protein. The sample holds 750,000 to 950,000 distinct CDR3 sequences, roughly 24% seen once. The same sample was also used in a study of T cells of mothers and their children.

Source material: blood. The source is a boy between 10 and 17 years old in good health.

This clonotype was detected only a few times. The CDR3 loop reads CSAWPTTSVQETQYF. CDR3 coding DNA: TGCAGTGCTTGGCCAACGACTAGCGTCCAAGAGACCCAGTACTTC. The rearrangement joins TRBV20-1 to TRBJ2-5, with 8 bases identical to TRBD2. Trimming at V came to 5 bases and at J to 1 base, leaving 9 bases not matched to a gene. Germline V gene lookup returns CDR1 DFQATT and CDR2 SNEGSKA (reference sequence). This CDR3 has 15 amino acids.

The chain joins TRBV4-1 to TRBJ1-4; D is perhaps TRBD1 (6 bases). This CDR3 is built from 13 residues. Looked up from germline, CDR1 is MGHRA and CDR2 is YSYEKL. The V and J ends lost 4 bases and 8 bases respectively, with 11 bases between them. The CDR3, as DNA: TGCGCCAGCAGCCGTAACAGGGTCGAAAAACTGTTTTTT. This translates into CASSRNRVEKLFF.

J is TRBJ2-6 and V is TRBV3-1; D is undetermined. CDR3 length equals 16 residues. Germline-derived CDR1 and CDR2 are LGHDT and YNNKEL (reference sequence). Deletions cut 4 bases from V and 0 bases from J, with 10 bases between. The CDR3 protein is CASSPALRSGANVLTF. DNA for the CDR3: TGTGCCAGCAGCCCCGCCCTCCGCTCTGGGGCCAACGTCCTGACTTTC.

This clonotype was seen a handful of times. This CDR3 is CASTTGRSYEQYF. The CDR3 DNA reads TGTGCTAGTACCACGGGAAGATCCTACGAGCAGTACTTC. The chain carries TRBV12-5 and TRBJ2-7, with D perhaps TRBD2 (5 bases). The CDR3 sequence is 13 residues long. Germline loops: CDR1 LGHNT, CDR2 FRNRAP. V lost 8 bases and J 1 base, leaving 12 bases between the germline ends. The full variable domain, completed using reference TRBV12-5 and TRBJ2-7, is DARVTQTPRHKVTEMGQEVTMRCQPILGHNTVFWYRQTMMQGLELLAYFRNRAPLDDSGMPKDRFSAEMPDATLATLKIQPSEPRDSAVYFCASTTGRSYEQYFGPGTRLTVT.

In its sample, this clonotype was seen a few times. In DNA, the CDR3 is TGTGCCAGCAGTGGGCCTCTGTCAGACTATGGCTACACCTTC. This codes for CASSGPLSDYGYTF. This chain joins TRBV12-3 or TRBV12-4 and TRBJ1-2; D gene uncertain. Trimming took off 5 bases at V and 3 bases at J, with 13 bases between the two ends. The CDR3 consists of 14 residues.

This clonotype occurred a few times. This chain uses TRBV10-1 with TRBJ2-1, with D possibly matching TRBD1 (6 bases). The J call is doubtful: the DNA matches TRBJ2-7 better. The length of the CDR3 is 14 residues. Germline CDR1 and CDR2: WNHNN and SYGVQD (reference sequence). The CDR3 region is CASSDPDSLYEQYF. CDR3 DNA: TGCGCCAGCAGTGACCCGGACAGCCTCTACGAGCAGTACTTC.

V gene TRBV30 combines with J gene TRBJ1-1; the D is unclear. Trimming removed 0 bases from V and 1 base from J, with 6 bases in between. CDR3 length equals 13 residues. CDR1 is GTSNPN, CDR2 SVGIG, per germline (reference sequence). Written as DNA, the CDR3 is TGTGCCTGGAGTGTAAACAGGAACACTGAAGCTTTCTTT. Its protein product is CAWSVNRNTEAFF.

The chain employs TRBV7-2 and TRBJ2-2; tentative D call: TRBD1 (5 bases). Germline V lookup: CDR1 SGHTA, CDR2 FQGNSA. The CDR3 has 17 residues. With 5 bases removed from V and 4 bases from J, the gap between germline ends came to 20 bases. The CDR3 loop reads CASSLIYKGPLTGELFF. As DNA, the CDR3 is TGTGCCAGCAGCCTAATTTACAAGGGGCCCCTCACCGGGGAGCTGTTTTTT.

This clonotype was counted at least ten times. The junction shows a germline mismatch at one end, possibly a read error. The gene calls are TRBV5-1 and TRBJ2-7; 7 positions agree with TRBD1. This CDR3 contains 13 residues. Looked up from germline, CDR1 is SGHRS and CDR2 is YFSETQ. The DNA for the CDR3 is TGTGCCAGCAGTCCAGACAGGGCCTACGAGCAGTACTTC. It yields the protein CASSPDRAYEQYF.

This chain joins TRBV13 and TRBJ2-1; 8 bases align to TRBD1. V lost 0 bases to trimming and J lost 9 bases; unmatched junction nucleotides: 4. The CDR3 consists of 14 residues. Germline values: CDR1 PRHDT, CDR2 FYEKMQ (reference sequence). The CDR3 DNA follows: TGTGCCAGCAGCTTAGGGACAGGGGTGGGTGAGCAGTTCTTC. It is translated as CASSLGTGVGEQFF. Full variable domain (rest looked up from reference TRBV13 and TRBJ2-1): AAGVIQSPRHLIKEKRETATLKCYPIPRHDTVYWYQQGPGQDPQFLISFYEKMQSDKGSIPDRFSAQQFSDYHSELNMSSLELGDSALYFCASSLGTGVGEQFFGPGTRLTVL.